These T cell receptor beta chains were read from a single sample in a study of blood T cell repertoires in COVID-19. Data came from immunoSEQ multiplex PCR; TCRdb stores just in-frame clones and leaves some out. The profile shows some 220,000 clones, 80% of them singletons. Sequenced input: peripheral blood. These receptors came from a woman in her 70s with acute or convalescent COVID-19. Both conserved end residues are part of each CDR3. The D gene is left open where the match is weak. Not every row has a clone size; where given, it reads once, few, many or a size class.

d_call: NA
clone_size: once
j_call: TRBJ2-2
v_call: TRBV5-6
cdr3_nt: TGTGCCAGCAGCTTCAGGGGCGGTATTCCCGGGGAGCTGTTTTTT
cdr3_aa: CASSFRGGIPGELFF

d_call: NA
clone_size: once
j_call: TRBJ1-2
v_call: TRBV9
cdr3_nt: TGTGCCAGCAGCGATACAGGACGTGGCTACACCTTC
cdr3_aa: CASSDTGRGYTF

d_call: NA
clone_size: NA
j_call: TRBJ2-5
v_call: TRBV5-6
cdr3_nt: TGTGCCAGCAGCTTAGGAGGGAGGACCCAAGAGACCCAGTACTTC
cdr3_aa: CASSLGGRTQETQYF

d_call: TRBD2
clone_size: NA
j_call: TRBJ2-1
v_call: TRBV3-1/TRBV3-2
cdr3_nt: TGTGCCAGCAGCCCACCGGGACTAGCGGGGGGGCCTGGTGAGCAGTTCTTC
cdr3_aa: CASSPPGLAGGPGEQFF

d_call: TRBD1
clone_size: NA
j_call: TRBJ1-1
v_call: TRBV18
cdr3_nt: TGTGCCAGCTCACCCCAGGGGGAGAACACTGAAGCTTTCTTT
cdr3_aa: CASSPQGENTEAFF

d_call: TRBD2
clone_size: few
j_call: TRBJ2-1
v_call: TRBV4-1
cdr3_nt: TGCGCCAGCAGCCAAGTGCGGGGGGGGGTGACCGAGCAGTTCTTC
cdr3_aa: CASSQVRGGVTEQFF

d_call: TRBD2
clone_size: once
j_call: TRBJ2-1
v_call: TRBV7-9
cdr3_nt: TGTGCCAGCAGCTTCCCCGGGACTAGCGGGGGGGCGTACAATGAGCAGTTCTTC
cdr3_aa: CASSFPGTSGGAYNEQFF

d_call: TRBD1
clone_size: few
j_call: TRBJ1-2
v_call: TRBV24-1
cdr3_nt: TGTGCCACCAGTGATTCATCCGGGACAGGGTCCTATGGCTACACCTTC
cdr3_aa: CATSDSSGTGSYGYTF

d_call: TRBD2
clone_size: NA
j_call: TRBJ2-5
v_call: TRBV5-4
cdr3_nt: TGTGCCAGCAGCCCCGACAGACTAGCGGGGGGACGGTGGCAGGAGACCCAGTACTTC
cdr3_aa: CASSPDRLAGGRWQETQYF

d_call: NA
clone_size: NA
j_call: TRBJ1-2
v_call: TRBV5-4
cdr3_nt: TGTGCCAGCAGCTTGGATCCCGACATGAACTATGGCTACACCTTC
cdr3_aa: CASSLDPDMNYGYTF

d_call: NA
clone_size: NA
j_call: TRBJ1-2
v_call: TRBV6-1
cdr3_nt: TGTGCCAGCAGGGAAGGTGCTATGGGCTACACCTTC
cdr3_aa: CASREGAMGYTF

d_call: TRBD2
clone_size: NA
j_call: TRBJ2-7
v_call: TRBV18
cdr3_nt: TGTGCCAGCTCACTGTTGCTAGCGGGGGGCCTCGGCGAGCAGTACTTC
cdr3_aa: CASSLLLAGGLGEQYF

d_call: TRBD2
clone_size: NA
j_call: TRBJ2-7
v_call: TRBV6-5
cdr3_nt: TGTGCCAGCAGTTCTCGACTAGCGGGGGCCTACGAGCAGTACTTC
cdr3_aa: CASSSRLAGAYEQYF

d_call: NA
clone_size: NA
j_call: TRBJ2-7
v_call: TRBV5-1
cdr3_nt: TGCGCCAGCAGCTGGGGAGGAGGGCGGAACTACGAGCAGTACTTC
cdr3_aa: CASSWGGGRNYEQYF

d_call: TRBD2
clone_size: NA
j_call: TRBJ2-1
v_call: TRBV5-4
cdr3_nt: TGTGCCAGCAGCCAGGGACTAGCGGGGGGCAAGTACAATGAGCAGTTCTTC
cdr3_aa: CASSQGLAGGKYNEQFF

d_call: TRBD1
clone_size: NA
j_call: TRBJ2-5
v_call: TRBV5-3
cdr3_nt: TGTGCCAGAAAGTTGACAGGGATGGGGACCCAGTACTTC
cdr3_aa: CARKLTGMGTQYF

d_call: NA
clone_size: few
j_call: TRBJ1-5
v_call: TRBV15
cdr3_nt: TGTGCCACCAGCAGAGATTTAGGGAGGTCAATGGGCAATCAGCCCCAGCATTTT
cdr3_aa: CATSRDLGRSMGNQPQHF

d_call: TRBD2
clone_size: NA
j_call: TRBJ2-5
v_call: TRBV19
cdr3_nt: TGTGCCAGTAGTATAGATCCTCTGGCTAGCGGTAAAGAGACCCAGTACTTC
cdr3_aa: CASSIDPLASGKETQYF

d_call: NA
clone_size: few
j_call: TRBJ2-7
v_call: TRBV4-1
cdr3_nt: TGCGCCAGCAGCCAAGATCGCGGCAGTGCCTACGAGCAGTACTTC
cdr3_aa: CASSQDRGSAYEQYF

d_call: NA
clone_size: NA
j_call: TRBJ2-5
v_call: TRBV9
cdr3_nt: TGTGCCAGCACGGAGGAAACGGCCCAAGAGACCCAGTACTTC
cdr3_aa: CASTEETAQETQYF

d_call: NA
clone_size: NA
j_call: TRBJ2-7
v_call: TRBV25-1
cdr3_nt: TGTGCCAGCAGTGAAGTAGCGGACTACGAGCAGTACTTC
cdr3_aa: CASSEVADYEQYF

d_call: TRBD1
clone_size: NA
j_call: TRBJ1-3
v_call: TRBV18
cdr3_nt: TGTGCCAGCTCACCCCCAACAGTTGACAGGGCTGGAAACACCATATATTTT
cdr3_aa: CASSPPTVDRAGNTIYF

d_call: NA
clone_size: NA
j_call: TRBJ2-5
v_call: TRBV2
cdr3_nt: TGTGCCAGCAGGGAGGAAGAGACCCAGTACTTC
cdr3_aa: CASREEETQYF

d_call: TRBD2
clone_size: NA
j_call: TRBJ2-7
v_call: TRBV25-1
cdr3_nt: TGTGCCAGCAGTGAATCAAAGCGGGGTGGGGCCGAGCAGTACTTC
cdr3_aa: CASSESKRGGAEQYF

d_call: TRBD1
clone_size: NA
j_call: TRBJ1-1
v_call: TRBV6-6
cdr3_nt: TGTGCCAGCAACTCCCCCCTGACAGGGGGGGACACTGAAGCTTTCTTT
cdr3_aa: CASNSPLTGGDTEAFF

d_call: NA
clone_size: NA
j_call: TRBJ2-3
v_call: TRBV7-9
cdr3_nt: TGTGCCAGCAGCTGGGAGGGTCGACAGGGCACAGATACGCAGTATTTT
cdr3_aa: CASSWEGRQGTDTQYF

d_call: NA
clone_size: NA
j_call: TRBJ2-3
v_call: TRBV28
cdr3_nt: TGTGCCAGCAGGTCCGGGACAACAAGGGATACGCAGTATTTT
cdr3_aa: CASRSGTTRDTQYF

d_call: NA
clone_size: NA
j_call: TRBJ2-1
v_call: TRBV11-3
cdr3_nt: TGTGCCAGCAGCTTAGAGGACACCTTGAGGAATGAGCAGTTCTTC
cdr3_aa: CASSLEDTLRNEQFF

d_call: NA
clone_size: once
j_call: TRBJ2-3
v_call: TRBV24-1
cdr3_nt: TGTGCCACCAGTGCTGCAGGGAGCACAGATACGCAGTATTTT
cdr3_aa: CATSAAGSTDTQYF

d_call: TRBD1
clone_size: NA
j_call: TRBJ2-1
v_call: TRBV2
cdr3_nt: TGTGCCAGCAGTGAAACAGGGGATGATGAGCAGTTCTTC
cdr3_aa: CASSETGDDEQFF

d_call: NA
clone_size: NA
j_call: TRBJ2-5
v_call: TRBV30
cdr3_nt: TGTGCCTGGAGTGTACGGGGAGAGACCCAGTACTTC
cdr3_aa: CAWSVRGETQYF

d_call: NA
clone_size: NA
j_call: TRBJ1-1
v_call: TRBV2
cdr3_nt: TGTGCCAGCAGTGTGGGCAACTCTGAAGCTTTCTTT
cdr3_aa: CASSVGNSEAFF

d_call: TRBD1
clone_size: few
j_call: TRBJ1-1
v_call: TRBV6-2/TRBV6-3
cdr3_nt: TGTGCCAGCAGTTACAGGGGGCAAAGGACTGAAGCTTTCTTT
cdr3_aa: CASSYRGQRTEAFF

d_call: NA
clone_size: once
j_call: TRBJ1-5
v_call: TRBV21-1
cdr3_nt: TGTGCCAGCAGTTCCGGACAGGGGACCTCACCGAATCAGCCCCAGCATTTT
cdr3_aa: CASSSGQGTSPNQPQHF

d_call: TRBD2
clone_size: once
j_call: TRBJ2-7
v_call: TRBV7-3
cdr3_nt: TGTGCCAGCAGCCTCGGGCCAGGGAGGGACGAGCAGTACTTC
cdr3_aa: CASSLGPGRDEQYF

d_call: NA
clone_size: NA
j_call: TRBJ2-2
v_call: TRBV5-1
cdr3_nt: TGCGCCAGTTCGAAAGGGGGCACCGGGGAGCTGTTTTTT
cdr3_aa: CASSKGGTGELFF

d_call: TRBD2
clone_size: NA
j_call: TRBJ2-3
v_call: TRBV6-1
cdr3_nt: TGTGCCAGCAGTGAATTCCCGCCCCCTCGGACTAGCGGGGAAGATACGCAGTATTTT
cdr3_aa: CASSEFPPPRTSGEDTQYF

d_call: TRBD2
clone_size: once
j_call: TRBJ2-5
v_call: TRBV3-1/TRBV3-2
cdr3_nt: TGTGCCTGTAGTATAGCGGGGGAGGAGCAAGAGACCCAGTACTTC
cdr3_aa: CACSIAGEEQETQYF

d_call: TRBD2
clone_size: NA
j_call: TRBJ2-7
v_call: TRBV7-2
cdr3_nt: TGTGCCAGCAGCTCTACTAGCGGGGCCTACGAGCAGTACTTC
cdr3_aa: CASSSTSGAYEQYF

d_call: NA
clone_size: few
j_call: TRBJ1-4
v_call: TRBV2
cdr3_nt: TGTGCCAGCAGCGGCGGCCGTAATGAAAAACTGTTTTTT
cdr3_aa: CASSGGRNEKLFF

d_call: TRBD1
clone_size: NA
j_call: TRBJ2-3
v_call: TRBV12-3/TRBV12-4
cdr3_nt: TGTGCCAGCAGTCCGGGACAGGGGGTTACGCAGTATTTT
cdr3_aa: CASSPGQGVTQYF

d_call: NA
clone_size: NA
j_call: TRBJ1-6
v_call: TRBV7-2
cdr3_nt: TGTGCCAGCAGCTTAGGTGTGTGGAGCTCCTATAATTCACCCCTCCACTTT
cdr3_aa: CASSLGVWSSYNSPLHF

d_call: NA
clone_size: NA
j_call: TRBJ2-7
v_call: TRBV18
cdr3_nt: TGTGCCAGCTCACCCAGGGGAAACGAGCAGTACTTC
cdr3_aa: CASSPRGNEQYF

d_call: TRBD1
clone_size: NA
j_call: TRBJ1-1
v_call: TRBV6-1
cdr3_nt: TGTGCCAGCAAGGGATCGACAGGGCCGGATGAAGCTTTCTTT
cdr3_aa: CASKGSTGPDEAFF

d_call: TRBD1
clone_size: NA
j_call: TRBJ2-4
v_call: TRBV4-1
cdr3_nt: TGCGCCAGCAGCAAGACAGGGGGCGACGGGAACATTCAGTACTTC
cdr3_aa: CASSKTGGDGNIQYF

d_call: TRBD1
clone_size: NA
j_call: TRBJ2-1
v_call: TRBV29-1
cdr3_nt: TGCAGCGTCTACGGGCAGGGGGCCGGCAATGAGCAGTTCTTC
cdr3_aa: CSVYGQGAGNEQFF

d_call: NA
clone_size: NA
j_call: TRBJ1-4
v_call: TRBV9
cdr3_nt: TGTGCCAGCAGCGTAGGACAGGCCCGTGATGAAAAACTGTTTTTT
cdr3_aa: CASSVGQARDEKLFF

d_call: NA
clone_size: NA
j_call: TRBJ1-5
v_call: TRBV27
cdr3_nt: TGTGCCAGCAGTTTCGCGGGTATGAATCAGCCCCAGCATTTT
cdr3_aa: CASSFAGMNQPQHF

d_call: TRBD2
clone_size: NA
j_call: TRBJ2-3
v_call: TRBV4-2
cdr3_nt: TGTGCCAGCAGCCAAGATGGGGTAGCGGGGGGAACTAGCACAGATACGCAGTATTTT
cdr3_aa: CASSQDGVAGGTSTDTQYF

d_call: NA
clone_size: NA
j_call: TRBJ1-5
v_call: TRBV15
cdr3_nt: TGTGCCACCAGCAATTACAGGGCAGGTCAGCCCCAGCATTTT
cdr3_aa: CATSNYRAGQPQHF

d_call: TRBD1
clone_size: NA
j_call: TRBJ2-3
v_call: TRBV19
cdr3_nt: TGTGCCAGTAGTGGGACAGGGGGCCTGGGTACGCAGTATTTT
cdr3_aa: CASSGTGGLGTQYF